This entry describes one T cell receptor beta chain. Autoimmune disease history or systemic immunosuppression meant exclusion. V was cut by 3 bases and J by 0 bases, with 9 bases left in between. Germline V gene lookup returns CDR1 SGHRS and CDR2 YFSETQ. The CDR3 totals 15 residues. The data stem from a study of OX40 agonist ivuxolimab in advanced cancers. Study-wide context: Dosing consisted of intravenous ivuxolimab at 0.01 to 10 mg/kg every 2 weeks.

Repertoires were generated with immunoSEQ multiplex PCR, while TCRdb's copy carries only in-frame clones and drops some. The sample has tens of thousands of clones; 89% are singletons. The sample was CD4+ or CD8+ T cells sorted from blood, taken in a trial of the OX40 agonist ivuxolimab. The chain combines TRBV5-1 with TRBJ1-4; no clear D gene. This clonotype was obtained from an adult with an advanced solid tumor such as melanoma, head and neck, liver or kidney cancer. CDR3 bases: TGCGCCAGCAGCTCCGTGGATGCAACTAATGAAAAACTGTTTTTT. Its protein is CASSSVDATNEKLFF.